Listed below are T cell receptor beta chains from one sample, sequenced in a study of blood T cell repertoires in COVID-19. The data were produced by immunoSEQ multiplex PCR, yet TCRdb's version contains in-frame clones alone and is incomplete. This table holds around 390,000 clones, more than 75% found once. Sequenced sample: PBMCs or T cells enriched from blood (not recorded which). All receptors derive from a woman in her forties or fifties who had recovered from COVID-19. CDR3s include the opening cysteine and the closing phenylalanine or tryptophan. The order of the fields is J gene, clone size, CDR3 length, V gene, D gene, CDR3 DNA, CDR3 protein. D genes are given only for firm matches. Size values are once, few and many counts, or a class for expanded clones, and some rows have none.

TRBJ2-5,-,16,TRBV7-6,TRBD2,TGTGCCAGCAGCCGAATTAGCGGGGGGCTACAAGAGACCCAGTACTTC,CASSRISGGLQETQYF
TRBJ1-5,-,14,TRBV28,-,TGTGCCAGCAGTTTATTTGCAGGGTCGAAACCCCAGCATTTT,CASSLFAGSKPQHF
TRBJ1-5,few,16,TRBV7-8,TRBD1,TGTGCCAGCACCAAGGGACAGGGGTTAGGCAATCAGCCCCAGCATTTT,CASTKGQGLGNQPQHF
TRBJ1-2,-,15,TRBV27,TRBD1,TGTGCCAGCAGTTTAGGGGGGACAGGGTATTATGGCTACACCTTC,CASSLGGTGYYGYTF
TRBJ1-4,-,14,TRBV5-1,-,TGCGCCAGCAGCCTCAACGCACACGCTGAAAAACTGTTTTTT,CASSLNAHAEKLFF
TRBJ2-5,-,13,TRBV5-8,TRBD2,TGTGCCAGCAGCCCGGGACTACAAGAGACCCAGTACTTC,CASSPGLQETQYF
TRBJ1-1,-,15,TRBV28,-,TGTGCCAGCAGCTTCGACGGGAAGCCTAACACTGAAGCTTTCTTT,CASSFDGKPNTEAFF
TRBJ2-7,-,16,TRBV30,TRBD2,TGTGCCTGTTCGCCCGGGACTAGCGGGTCGGCAGACGAGCAGTACTTC,CACSPGTSGSADEQYF
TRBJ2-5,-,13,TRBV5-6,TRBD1,TGTGCCAGCATCGGGACAGGACAAGAGACCCAGTACTTC,CASIGTGQETQYF
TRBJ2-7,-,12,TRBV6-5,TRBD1,TGTGCCAGCAGTCTACAGGGGGGCGAGCAGTACTTC,CASSLQGGEQYF
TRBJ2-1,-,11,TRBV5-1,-,TGCGCCAGCAAAGAGGTCGGTGAGCAGTTCTTC,CASKEVGEQFF
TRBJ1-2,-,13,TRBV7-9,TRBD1,TGTGCCAGCAGCCCGGGACAGAAATCGGGCTACACCTTC,CASSPGQKSGYTF
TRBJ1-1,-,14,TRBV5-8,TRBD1,TGTGCCAGCAGCTACGACAGGGGGAACACTGAAGCTTTCTTT,CASSYDRGNTEAFF
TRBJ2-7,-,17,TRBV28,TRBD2,TGTGCCAGCACTCCCGGGTGGGCTAGCGGGGGGGAATACGAGCAGTACTTC,CASTPGWASGGEYEQYF
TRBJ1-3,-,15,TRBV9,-,TGTGCCAGCAGCCTCGGGGGACTCTCTGGAAACACCATATATTTT,CASSLGGLSGNTIYF
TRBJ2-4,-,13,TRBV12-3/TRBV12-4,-,TGTGCCAGCATGGAGGGGTTAGCTGACATTCAGTACTTC,CASMEGLADIQYF
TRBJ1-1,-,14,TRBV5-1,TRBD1,TGCGCCAGCAGCTCAAACAGGGGGAACACTGAAGCTTTCTTT,CASSSNRGNTEAFF
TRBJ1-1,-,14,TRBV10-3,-,TGTGCCATCAGTGATCGGACAGTGAACACTGAAGCTTTCTTT,CAISDRTVNTEAFF
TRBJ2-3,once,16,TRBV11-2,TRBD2,TGTGCCAGCAGCTTGGTCGGACTAGCGGGTTCAGATACGCAGTATTTT,CASSLVGLAGSDTQYF
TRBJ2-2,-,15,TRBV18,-,TGTGCCAGCTCACCGCGTCCACAGGGTGCCGGGGAGCTGTTTTTT,CASSPRPQGAGELFF
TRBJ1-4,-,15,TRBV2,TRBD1,TGTGCCAGCTGCGCCGGGGGACAGGGAAATGAAAAACTGTTTTTT,CASCAGGQGNEKLFF
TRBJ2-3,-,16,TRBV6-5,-,TGTGCCAGCAGTTACTCATACAGGGCGAGCACAGATACGCAGTATTTT,CASSYSYRASTDTQYF
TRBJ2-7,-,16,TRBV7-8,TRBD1,TGTGCCAGCAGCTTAGAGGGACAGGGGGGGTTCTACGAGCAGTACTTC,CASSLEGQGGFYEQYF
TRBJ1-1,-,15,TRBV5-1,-,TGCGCCAGCAGCTTGCAATTAGGGGCAGGGACTGAAGCTTTCTTT,CASSLQLGAGTEAFF
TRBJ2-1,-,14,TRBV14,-,TGTGCCAGCAGCCAGGACAGCTTGAGGAATGAGCAGTTCTTC,CASSQDSLRNEQFF
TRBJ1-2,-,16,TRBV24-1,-,TGTGCCACCAGTGATTTGGGCAGTGAGGGGGTCGCTAGCTACACCTTC,CATSDLGSEGVASYTF
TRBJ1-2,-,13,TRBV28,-,TGTGCCAGCAGTTTACGGAGTGACTATGGCTACACCTTC,CASSLRSDYGYTF
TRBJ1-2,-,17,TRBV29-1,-,TGCAGCGTTTATCCGTTGGCAGGAACTCACCGAAGCTATGGCTACACCTTC,CSVYPLAGTHRSYGYTF
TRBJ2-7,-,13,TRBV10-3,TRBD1,TGTGCCATCAGTGGACAGGGGAGCAACGAGCAGTACTTC,CAISGQGSNEQYF
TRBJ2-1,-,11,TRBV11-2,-,TGTGCCAGCAGCTTAGGAGGTGAGCAGTTCTTC,CASSLGGEQFF
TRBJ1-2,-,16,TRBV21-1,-,TGTGCCAGCAGCACTAGGGGGGACAGGGACGACTATGGCTACACCTTC,CASSTRGDRDDYGYTF
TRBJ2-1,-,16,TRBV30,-,TGTGCCTGGAGTACCGCAGGGGGGACTTGGCGGATTGAGCAGTTCTTC,CAWSTAGGTWRIEQFF
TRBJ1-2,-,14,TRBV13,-,TGTGCCAGCAGCCCCCAGGGCTTTGAATATGGCTACACCTTC,CASSPQGFEYGYTF